These 20 T cell receptor beta chains share one sample of origin, sequenced in a study of vaccination and CD4 T cells after COVID-19. Using its own MiXCR run on the PCR reads, TCRdb lists one record per CDR3 protein. The sample has around 20,000 distinct CDR3 sequences, roughly two thirds seen once; the top ten hold around 1.1%. This sample comprised CD4+ T cells from blood, obtained after SARS-CoV-2 vaccination. The receptors here all came from a human donor who had recovered from COVID-19.

The V call is TRBV20-1, the J call TRBJ1-2, with D unclear. The ends were cut back, 5 bases at V and 4 bases at J, with 11 bases in the middle. Germline V gene data show CDR1 as DFQATT and CDR2 as SNEGSKA (reference sequence). This CDR3 is built from 12 residues. The CDR3 loop is CSAPKLLYGYTF. CDR3 nucleotide sequence: TGCAGTGCTCCCAAACTGCTCTATGGCTACACCTTC.

CDR3 region: CATTPSGTSTDTQYF. CDR3 coding DNA: TGTGCCACCACTCCTAGCGGTACTAGCACAGATACGCAGTATTTT. The rearrangement uses TRBV15 and TRBJ2-3, with 7 nucleotides matching TRBD2. CDR1 LNHNV and CDR2 YYDKDF come from the germline V gene (reference sequence). The CDR3 sequence is 15 residues long. The trim removed 7 bases at V and 0 bases at J, leaving 7 bases unmatched.

CDR3 nucleotides: TGTGCCAGCAGCTTACAGGGGGATGGGAGGTATGGCTACACCTTC. This encodes CASSLQGDGRYGYTF. This chain joins TRBV7-9 and TRBJ1-2; TRBD1 matches 7 bases. Germline V gene sequence: CDR1 SEHNR, CDR2 FQNEAQ (reference sequence). Trimming removed 2 bases from V and 5 bases from J; junction bases left unmatched: 8. The CDR3 extends over 15 amino acids.

The rearrangement links TRBV6-2 or TRBV6-3 to TRBJ2-7; D ambiguous. Germline CDR1 is MNHEY and CDR2 is SVGEGT. CDR3 length: 14 amino acids. V was cut by 8 bases and J by 4 bases, with 18 bases left in between. The CDR3 here is CASGDKGWKYEQYF. In DNA, the CDR3 is TGTGCCAGCGGAGATAAGGGTTGGAAGTACGAGCAGTACTTC.

This clonotype was seen just once. The chain joins TRBV4-2 to TRBJ2-3, with 8 bases fitting TRBD2. V shed 0 bases, J shed 1 base, and the junction held 0 bases outside the gene matches. CDR1 is LGHNA and CDR2 is YNFKEQ in the germline V gene. The CDR3 runs to 15 residues. The CDR3 nucleotides are TGTGCCAGCAGCCAAGAGACTAGCGGCACAGATACGCAGTATTTT. Protein product: CASSQETSGTDTQYF.

The rearrangement joins TRBV6-1 to TRBJ1-5; D gene ambiguous. Deletions cut 9 bases from V and 0 bases from J, with 15 bases between. CDR3 length: 15 amino acids. Germline loops: CDR1 MNHNS, CDR2 SASEGT. The CDR3 is CARVKDGNSNQPQHF. The CDR3, as DNA: TGTGCCAGAGTAAAGGACGGGAATAGCAATCAGCCCCAGCATTTT.

V gene TRBV6-2 or TRBV6-3 combines with J gene TRBJ1-1; TRBD1 is a possible D gene (5 bases). The CDR3 runs 12 residues. V gave up 5 bases and J gave up 2 bases, with 6 bases separating them. CDR1 MNHEY and CDR2 SVGEGT come from the germline V gene. The CDR3 DNA reads as TGTGCCAGCAGTAGGGGAAACACTGAAGCTTTCTTT. Amino acid sequence: CASSRGNTEAFF.

The chain couples TRBV20-1 to TRBJ2-7; D ambiguous. V gave up 7 bases and J gave up 3 bases, with 16 bases separating them. Germline V gives CDR1 DFQATT, CDR2 SNEGSKA (reference sequence). The CDR3 is 13 amino acids. CDR3 loop: CSGSFGRNYEQYF. The CDR3 nucleotides are TGCAGTGGGAGTTTCGGGCGGAACTACGAGCAGTACTTC.

The genes are TRBV14 and TRBJ1-1; weak D call: TRBD1 (5 bases). The V and J ends lost 4 bases and 0 bases respectively, with 15 bases between them. Germline values: CDR1 SGHDN, CDR2 FVKESK. This CDR3 contains 16 residues. CDR3: CASSLRRGGLNTEAFF. CDR3 sequence (DNA): TGTGCCAGCAGCCTCAGGCGGGGGGGACTGAACACTGAAGCTTTCTTT.

This clonotype was detected only a few times. V usage is TRBV7-9 and J usage is TRBJ2-5, with unresolved D. The CDR3 covers 15 residues. Between the trimmed V and J ends, which lost 1 base and 0 bases, there was a span of 9 bases. From germline, CDR1 is SEHNR and CDR2 FQNEAQ (reference sequence). This CDR3 is CASSLGLHNQETQYF. As DNA, the CDR3 is TGTGCCAGCAGCTTAGGCTTACACAACCAAGAGACCCAGTACTTC.

The rearrangement uses TRBV20-1 and TRBJ2-7; no reliable D call. This CDR3 is 11 amino acids long. V lost 6 bases to trimming and J lost 3 bases, with 9 bases between them. Per the germline V gene, CDR1 is DFQATT and CDR2 is SNEGSKA (reference sequence). The DNA of the CDR3 is TGCAGTGCCCAATCGAGCTACGAGCAGTACTTC. As protein: CSAQSSYEQYF.

The gene calls are TRBV6-1 and TRBJ2-3; D is undetermined. V shed 8 bases and J shed 6 bases, with 12 bases lying between them. Germline lookup yields CDR1 MNHNS and CDR2 SASEGT. The CDR3 spans 12 residues. Here the CDR3 DNA reads TGTGCCAGCCGCTCAGGTCCGGATACGCAGTATTTT. It codes for CASRSGPDTQYF.

The chain employs TRBV20-1 and TRBJ2-6; 11 bases agree with TRBD1. In germline, CDR1 is DFQATT, CDR2 SNEGSKA (reference sequence). V lost 6 bases to trimming and J lost 2 bases; unmatched junction nucleotides: 9. The CDR3 has 17 amino acids. CDR3 sequence reads: CSAPRTGGFTGANVLTF. In DNA form, the CDR3 reads TGCAGTGCCCCCAGGACAGGGGGCTTCACTGGGGCCAACGTCCTGACTTTC.

The V and J genes are TRBV10-3 and TRBJ1-4; D unclear. Germline-derived CDR1 and CDR2 are ENHRY and SYGVKD. V lost 4 bases and J 8 bases, leaving 8 bases between the germline ends. The CDR3 contains 12 residues. DNA of the CDR3: TGTGCCATCAGTGCGGTGGGGGAAAAACTGTTTTTT. Translation gives CAISAVGEKLFF.

The rearrangement uses TRBV20-1 and TRBJ1-6, with 8 bases fitting TRBD1. This CDR3 has 16 residues. The V gene's germline CDR1 is DFQATT and CDR2 SNEGSKA (reference sequence). With V trimmed by 0 bases and J by 5 bases, 6 bases remained unmatched. The CDR3 sequence: CSARDSGTGDNSPLHF. CDR3 nucleotides: TGCAGTGCTAGAGACTCCGGGACAGGAGATAATTCACCCCTCCACTTT.

This clonotype was seen only once. DNA for the CDR3: TGTGCCAGCAGCCACTATACAGGGGCGGACAATGAGCAGTTCTTC. This encodes CASSHYTGADNEQFF. This rearrangement joins TRBV2 to TRBJ2-1; the match to TRBD1 covers 7 bases. With 6 bases clipped from V and 5 bases from J, the junction kept 10 bases outside the gene matches. CDR1 is SNHLY, CDR2 FYNNEI, per germline. This CDR3 spans 15 amino acids.

The genes are TRBV6-1 and TRBJ2-3; D uncertain. Germline V CDR1 and CDR2: MNHNS, SASEGT. The V end lost 4 bases, the J end lost 3 bases, and 8 bases lay between the germline ends. There are 13 residues in the CDR3. This CDR3 is CASSVGPTDTQYF. CDR3 in DNA: TGTGCCAGCAGTGTCGGCCCAACAGATACGCAGTATTTT.

By share, this clonotype ranks as medium-sized. V and J are TRBV20-1 and TRBJ2-2; D is undetermined. Germline CDR1 reads DFQATT; CDR2 reads SNEGSKA (reference sequence). Deletions cut 5 bases from V and 7 bases from J, with 14 bases between. The length of the CDR3 is 13 residues. This chain's CDR3 is CSARWGSSGELFF. CDR3 coding DNA: TGCAGTGCTCGATGGGGTAGCAGCGGGGAGCTGTTTTTT.

V gene TRBV20-1 combines with J gene TRBJ1-2, with 7 bases aligning to TRBD1. The CDR3 consists of 14 residues. Unmatched junction bases numbered 10, after V lost 3 bases and J lost 6 bases. CDR1 is DFQATT, CDR2 SNEGSKA, per germline (reference sequence). The CDR3 nucleotides are TGCAGTGCTAGGACAGGGAGGCACTGGGATGGCTACACCTTC. It yields the protein CSARTGRHWDGYTF.

The rearrangement joins TRBV12-3 or TRBV12-4 to TRBJ2-7; a possible D gene is TRBD1 (5 bases). The CDR3 runs to 14 residues. The V gene lost 7 bases and the J gene lost 5 bases, with 18 bases spanning the gap. The CDR3 sequence is CASTKGAGFHEQYF. CDR3 nucleotide sequence: TGTGCCAGCACCAAAGGGGCAGGCTTCCACGAGCAGTACTTC.